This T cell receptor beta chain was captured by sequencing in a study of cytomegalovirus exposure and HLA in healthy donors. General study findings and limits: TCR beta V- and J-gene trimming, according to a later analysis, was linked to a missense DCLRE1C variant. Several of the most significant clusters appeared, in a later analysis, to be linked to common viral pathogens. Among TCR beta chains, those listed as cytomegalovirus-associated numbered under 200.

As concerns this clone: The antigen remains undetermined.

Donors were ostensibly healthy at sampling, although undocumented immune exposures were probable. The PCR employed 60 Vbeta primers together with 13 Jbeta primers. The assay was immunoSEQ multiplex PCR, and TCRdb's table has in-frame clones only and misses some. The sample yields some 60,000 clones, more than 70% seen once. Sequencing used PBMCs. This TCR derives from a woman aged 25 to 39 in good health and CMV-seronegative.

CDR3 in DNA: TGTGCCATCAATAGGGGGTTGGGCACAGCCTGGGATGGCTACACCTTC. It is translated as CAINRGLGTAWDGYTF. V usage is TRBV10-3 and J usage is TRBJ1-2, with D possibly TRBD1 on 6 matching bases. From germline, CDR1 is ENHRY and CDR2 SYGVKD. V lost 7 bases and J lost 6, with 24 bases in between. The CDR3 length is 16 residues.